A single sample gave rise to the 12 T cell receptor beta chains below, sequenced in a study of blood T cell repertoires in COVID-19. Data came from immunoSEQ multiplex PCR; TCRdb stores just in-frame clones and leaves some out. The table has about 160,000 clones, approximately 87% seen once. The sample consisted of peripheral blood. Receptors originate from a woman in her seventies with COVID-19, enrolled during active disease.

The chain recombines TRBV29-1 with TRBJ1-2; D call uncertain. CDR1 is SQVTM, CDR2 ANQGSEA, per germline. This CDR3 region has 12 residues. V lost 4 bases and J lost 7, with 13 bases in between. The chain's CDR3 is CSVGAVLIGYTF. The CDR3 DNA reads as TGCAGCGTTGGGGCAGTTCTTATTGGCTACACCTTC.

The genes are TRBV11-2 and TRBJ2-1; 11 nucleotides match TRBD2. In germline, CDR1 is SGHAT, CDR2 FQNNGV. V gave up 5 bases and J gave up 4 bases; unmatched junction bases: 1. The CDR3 totals 14 residues. The CDR3 loop reads CASSPSGGYNEQFF. Written as DNA, the CDR3 is TGTGCCAGCAGCCCTAGCGGGGGGTACAATGAGCAGTTCTTC. The whole variable domain, filled in from reference TRBV11-2 and TRBJ2-1, reads EAGVAQSPRYKIIEKRQSVAFWCNPISGHATLYWYQQILGQGPKLLIQFQNNGVVDDSQLPKDRFSAERLKGVDSTLKIQPAKLEDSAVYLCASSPSGGYNEQFFGPGTRLTVL.

The rearrangement uses TRBV5-8 and TRBJ1-1; no clear D. Germline loops: CDR1 SGHTS, CDR2 YDEGEE. The CDR3 runs to 13 residues. V lost 1 base and J 1 base, leaving 5 bases between the germline ends. The CDR3 protein is CASSLNRNTEAFF. DNA of the CDR3: TGTGCCAGCAGCTTGAACAGGAACACTGAAGCTTTCTTT.

DNA of the CDR3: TGTGCCAGCAGCCTGGGGCTGGCTAATGAAAAACTGTTTTTT. It specifies CASSLGLANEKLFF. This sequence joins TRBV4-2 and TRBJ1-4, with D possibly matching TRBD1 (5 bases). CDR1 and CDR2 (germline): LGHNA, YNFKEQ. This CDR3 spans 14 amino acids. V lost 4 bases, J lost 3 bases, and 9 bases lay in between.

This clone was observed a handful of times. Written as DNA, the CDR3 is TGTGCCAGCAGCCCTAGTGGACAGGGGGCTAGGGACTCACCCCTCCACTTT. This codes for CASSPSGQGARDSPLHF. The V call is TRBV5-6, the J call TRBJ1-6, with 11 bases matching TRBD1. This CDR3 has 17 residues. Germline V CDR1 and CDR2: SGHDT, YYEEEE. Trimming took 4 bases from V and 10 from J; bases not matched to a gene: 13.

The V call is TRBV5-5, the J call TRBJ2-7; TRBD1 matches at 7 bases. CDR3 length: 16 amino acids. V shed 0 bases and J 5 bases; nucleotides not matched to a gene: 11. The germline gives CDR1 SGHKS, CDR2 YYEKEE (reference sequence). The chain's CDR3 is CASSLVVAGGRDEQYF. CDR3 sequence (DNA): TGTGCCAGCAGCTTGGTCGTGGCAGGGGGTCGGGACGAGCAGTACTTC.

The chain employs TRBV2 and TRBJ1-2; 7 nucleotides line up with TRBD1. Germline values: CDR1 SNHLY, CDR2 FYNNEI. There are 14 residues in the CDR3. The J segment lost 8 bases and the V segment lost 4 bases, leaving 10 bases of the junction unmatched. The CDR3 loop is CASSAEDRVSGYTF. The CDR3 DNA reads TGTGCCAGCAGTGCAGAAGACAGGGTATCCGGCTACACCTTC.

There are a few counts of this clone. The rearrangement links TRBV2 to TRBJ1-2; D possibly corresponds to TRBD1 (5 bases). The germline V gene encodes CDR1 SNHLY and CDR2 FYNNEI. Between the trimmed V and J ends, which lost 6 bases and 8 bases, there was a span of 19 bases. The CDR3 loop spans 14 amino acids. CDR3 nucleotide sequence: TGTGCCAGCAGACGAAGACTAGACCAGGGAGGCTACACCTTC. It encodes CASRRRLDQGGYTF.

In DNA, the CDR3 is TGTGCCAGCAGCCGTGACAGGATCACTGAAGCTTTCTTT. Amino acid sequence: CASSRDRITEAFF. The gene calls are TRBV6-5 and TRBJ1-1, with D possibly TRBD1 on 6 matching bases. Germline V lookup: CDR1 MNHEY, CDR2 SVGAGI. The CDR3 loop spans 13 amino acids. Between the trimmed V and J ends, which lost 6 bases and 4 bases, there was a span of 12 bases.

The chain has TRBV12-3 or TRBV12-4 and TRBJ1-1, with TRBD1 identical over 7 bases. This CDR3 spans 13 amino acids. V lost 7 bases and J lost 7; bases outside the gene matches: 9. CDR3 amino acids: CASTYGTASEAFF. The CDR3 bases are TGTGCCAGCACCTACGGGACAGCGAGTGAAGCTTTCTTT.

Only one count was recorded for this clone. This chain connects TRBV27 to TRBJ1-5; D unresolved. The CDR3 covers 19 residues. The germline V gene has CDR1 MNHEY and CDR2 SMNVEV (reference sequence). Trimming shortened V by 4 bases and J by 0 bases, and 22 bases separated the two germline ends. CDR3 nucleotide sequence: TGTGCCAGCAGTTCCGGACGGGATGGTAGTCCATATAGCAATCAGCCCCAGCATTTT. Encoded protein: CASSSGRDGSPYSNQPQHF.

This sequence joins TRBV7-9 and TRBJ2-3; maybe TRBD2 (6 bases). V lost 3 bases, J lost 5 bases, and 15 bases lay in between. Germline V gives CDR1 SEHNR, CDR2 FQNEAQ (reference sequence). This CDR3 has 15 amino acids. The CDR3 spells CASSLDSVGGDTQYF. CDR3 in DNA: TGTGCCAGCAGCTTGGACTCAGTCGGGGGAGATACGCAGTATTTT.